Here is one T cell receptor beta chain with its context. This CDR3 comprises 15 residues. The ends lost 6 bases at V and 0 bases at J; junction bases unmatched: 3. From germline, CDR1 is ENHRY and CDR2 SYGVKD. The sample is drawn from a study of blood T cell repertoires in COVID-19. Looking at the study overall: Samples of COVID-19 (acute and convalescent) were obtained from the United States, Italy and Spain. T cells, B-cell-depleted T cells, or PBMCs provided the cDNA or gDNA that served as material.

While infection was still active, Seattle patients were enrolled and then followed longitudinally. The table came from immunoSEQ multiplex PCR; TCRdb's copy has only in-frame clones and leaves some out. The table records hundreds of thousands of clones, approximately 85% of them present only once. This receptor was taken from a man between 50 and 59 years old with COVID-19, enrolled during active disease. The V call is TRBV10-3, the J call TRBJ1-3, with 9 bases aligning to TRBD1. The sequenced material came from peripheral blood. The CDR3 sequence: CAIRDRGSSGNTIYF. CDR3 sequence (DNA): TGTGCCATCAGAGACAGGGGGTCCTCTGGAAACACCATATATTTT.